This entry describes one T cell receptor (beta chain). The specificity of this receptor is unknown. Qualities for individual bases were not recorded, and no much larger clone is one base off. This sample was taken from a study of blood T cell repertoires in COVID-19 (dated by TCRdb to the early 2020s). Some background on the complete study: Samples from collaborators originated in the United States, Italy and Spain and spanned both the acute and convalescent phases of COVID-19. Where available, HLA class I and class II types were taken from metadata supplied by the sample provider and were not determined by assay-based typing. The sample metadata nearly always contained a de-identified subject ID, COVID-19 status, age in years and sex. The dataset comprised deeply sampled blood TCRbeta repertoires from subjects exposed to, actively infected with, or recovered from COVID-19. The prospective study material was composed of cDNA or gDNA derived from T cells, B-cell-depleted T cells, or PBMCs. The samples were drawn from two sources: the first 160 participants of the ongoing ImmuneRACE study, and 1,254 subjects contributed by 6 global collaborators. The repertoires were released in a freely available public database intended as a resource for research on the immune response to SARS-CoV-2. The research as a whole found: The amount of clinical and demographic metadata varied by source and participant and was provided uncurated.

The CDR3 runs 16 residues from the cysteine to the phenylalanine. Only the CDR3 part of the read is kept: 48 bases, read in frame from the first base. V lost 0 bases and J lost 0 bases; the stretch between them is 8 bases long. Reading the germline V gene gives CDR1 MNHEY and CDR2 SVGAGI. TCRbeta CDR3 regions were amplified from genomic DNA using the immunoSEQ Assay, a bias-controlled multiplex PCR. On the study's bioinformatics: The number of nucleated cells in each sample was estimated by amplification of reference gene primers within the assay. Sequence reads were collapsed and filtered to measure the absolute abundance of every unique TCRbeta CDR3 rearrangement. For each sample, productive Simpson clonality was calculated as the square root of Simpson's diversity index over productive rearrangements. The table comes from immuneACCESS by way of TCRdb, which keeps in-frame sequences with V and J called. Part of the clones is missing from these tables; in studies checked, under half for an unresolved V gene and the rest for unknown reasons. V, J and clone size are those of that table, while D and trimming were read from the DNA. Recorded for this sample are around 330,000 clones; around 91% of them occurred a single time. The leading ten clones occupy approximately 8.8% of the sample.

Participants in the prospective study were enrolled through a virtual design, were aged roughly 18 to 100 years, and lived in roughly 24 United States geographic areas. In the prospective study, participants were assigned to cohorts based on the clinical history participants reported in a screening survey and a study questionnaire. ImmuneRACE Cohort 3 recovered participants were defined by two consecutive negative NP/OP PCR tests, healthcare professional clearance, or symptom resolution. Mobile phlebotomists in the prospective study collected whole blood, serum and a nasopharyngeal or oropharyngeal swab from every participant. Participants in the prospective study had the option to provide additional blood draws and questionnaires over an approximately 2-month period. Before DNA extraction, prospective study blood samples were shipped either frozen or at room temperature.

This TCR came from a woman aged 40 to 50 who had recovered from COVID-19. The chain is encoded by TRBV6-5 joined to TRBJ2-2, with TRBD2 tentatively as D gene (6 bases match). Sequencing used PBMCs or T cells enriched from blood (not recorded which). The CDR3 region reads CASSYSGGTNTGELFF. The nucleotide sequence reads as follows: TGTGCCAGCAGTTACTCGGGCGGGACGAACACCGGGGAGCTGTTTTTT.